This passage covers 18 T cell receptor beta chains from one sample sequenced in a study of blood T cell repertoires in COVID-19. TCRdb's table, derived via immunoSEQ multiplex PCR, lists solely in-frame clones and lacks some. The sample holds about 120,000 clones, approximately 78% seen once. Sequenced sample: peripheral blood. These receptors all stem from a man aged 65-85 years with acute or convalescent COVID-19.

This clone occurred once. V gene TRBV28 combines with J gene TRBJ2-2, with a tentative D call TRBD1 (5 bases). Between the trimmed V and J ends, which lost 4 bases and 6 bases, there was a span of 9 bases. There are 13 residues in the CDR3. CDR1 is MDHEN and CDR2 is SYDVKM in the germline V gene. This chain's CDR3 is CASSSGKAGELFF. The DNA of the CDR3 is TGTGCCAGCAGTTCAGGGAAGGCCGGGGAGCTGTTTTTT.

The gene calls are TRBV2 and TRBJ1-5; tentative D call: TRBD1 (5 bases). The V end lost 1 base, the J end lost 3 bases, and 7 bases lay between the germline ends. Germline V gene sequence: CDR1 SNHLY, CDR2 FYNNEI. The CDR3 has 14 amino acids. The CDR3 DNA follows: TGTGCCAGCAGTGAAGTCAGGGCCAATCAGCCCCAGCATTTT. It codes for CASSEVRANQPQHF. The full variable domain, with the rest looked up from reference TRBV2 and TRBJ1-5, is EPEVTQTPSHQVTQMGQEVILRCVPISNHLYFYWYRQILGQKVEFLVSFYNNEISEKSEIFDDQFSVERPDGSNFTLKIRSTKLEDSAMYFCASSEVRANQPQHFGDGTRLSIL.

The CDR3 is CAWRDSDEKLFF. Written as DNA, the CDR3 is TGTGCCTGGAGGGACAGCGATGAAAAACTGTTTTTT. V and J are TRBV30 and TRBJ1-4; a possible D gene is TRBD1 (6 bases). The CDR3 runs 12 residues. The V gene's germline CDR1 is GTSNPN and CDR2 SVGIG (reference sequence). V lost 3 bases and J 6 bases, leaving 8 bases between the germline ends.

This clone was counted between two and nine times. The chain joins TRBV19 to TRBJ2-5, with 8 bases identical to TRBD2. Germline V gives CDR1 LNHDA, CDR2 SQIVND (reference sequence). The V gene end was trimmed by 3 bases and the J gene end by 5 bases; junction bases not matched to a gene: 8. This CDR3 is built from 15 residues. This CDR3 is CASSMWREAGETQYF. DNA for the CDR3: TGTGCCAGTAGTATGTGGCGGGAGGCAGGTGAGACCCAGTACTTC. The complete variable domain, with remaining parts taken from reference TRBV19 and TRBJ2-5, reads DGGITQSPKYLFRKEGQNVTLSCEQNLNHDAMYWYRQDPGQGLRLIYYSQIVNDFQKGDIAEGYSVSREKKESFPLTVTSAQKNPTAFYLCASSMWREAGETQYFGPGTRLLVL.

The chain has TRBV20-1 and TRBJ2-2; perhaps TRBD1 as D (5 bases). This CDR3 has 14 amino acids. V was shortened by 3 bases and J by 2 bases, with 10 bases between the two germline ends. Germline V gene data show CDR1 as DFQATT and CDR2 as SNEGSKA (reference sequence). CDR3 nucleotides: TGCAGTGCTAGTAAGGGGCGTAACACCGGGGAGCTGTTTTTT. It specifies CSASKGRNTGELFF.

The J gene is TRBJ2-7, the V gene TRBV5-1, with 9 bases aligning to TRBD2. From germline, CDR1 is SGHRS and CDR2 YFSETQ. This CDR3 comprises 15 residues. Losses at the gene ends were 4 bases for V and 4 bases for J; bases not matched to a gene: 9. In DNA form, the CDR3 reads TGCGCCAGCAGCCCGGGCGGGGGGGGAATGTACGAGCAGTACTTC. This sequence encodes CASSPGGGGMYEQYF.

The chain is built from TRBV28 and TRBJ2-3; tentatively, D is TRBD2 (6 bases). Trimming stripped 0 bases from V and 3 bases from J, with 13 bases between. Germline lookup yields CDR1 MDHEN and CDR2 SYDVKM. The CDR3 has 16 amino acids. CDR3 nucleotide sequence: TGTGCCAGCAGTTTATGGAACAGAGGAGGGACAGATACGCAGTATTTT. Encoded protein: CASSLWNRGGTDTQYF.

The V gene is TRBV11-2, the J gene TRBJ2-1; TRBD2 matches at 9 bases. From germline, CDR1 is SGHAT and CDR2 FQNNGV. J lost 10 bases, V lost 5 bases, and 9 bases had no gene match. The CDR3 extends over 14 amino acids. CDR3 sequence (DNA): TGTGCCAGCAGCGTTAGCGGGGGCGAACGGGAGCAGTTCTTC. This encodes CASSVSGGEREQFF.

With regard to this clone: A junction boundary mismatches the germline segment, possibly from a read error. This chain uses TRBV11-2 with TRBJ1-2; weak D call: TRBD1 (6 bases). The V gene's germline CDR1 is SGHAT and CDR2 FQNNGV. This CDR3 spans 15 amino acids. CDR3 protein: CASTLGPGTPSGYTF. CDR3 bases: TGTGCCAGCACCTTAGGACCCGGGACACCTTCTGGCTACACCTTC.

The genes are TRBV27 and TRBJ1-5; D possibly corresponds to TRBD1 (5 bases). Germline V lookup: CDR1 MNHEY, CDR2 SMNVEV (reference sequence). The germline V and J ends were trimmed by 2 bases and 6 bases, with 8 bases remaining between them. This CDR3 is 13 amino acids long. The CDR3 region is CASSLRGSQPQHF. Written as DNA, the CDR3 is TGTGCCAGCAGTTTACGGGGGAGTCAGCCCCAGCATTTT.

The chain recombines TRBV19 with TRBJ1-2, with D tentatively TRBD1 (5 bases). Looked up from germline, CDR1 is LNHDA and CDR2 is SQIVND (reference sequence). CDR3 size: 14 residues. V was shortened by 7 bases and J by 4 bases, with 16 bases between the two germline ends. The CDR3 is CASNRQGELYGYTF. The DNA for the CDR3 is TGTGCCAGTAACCGGCAAGGGGAACTCTATGGCTACACCTTC.

CDR3 amino acids: CASLFMDRASGEQFF. CDR3 coding DNA: TGCGCCAGTCTCTTCATGGACAGGGCATCGGGTGAGCAGTTCTTC. This chain connects TRBV5-1 to TRBJ2-1, with 8 nucleotides matching TRBD1. J lost 9 bases, V lost 8 bases, and 16 bases had no gene match. CDR1 and CDR2 (germline): SGHRS, YFSETQ. The CDR3 extends over 15 amino acids.

V gene TRBV3-1 (or the pseudogene TRBV3-2) combines with J gene TRBJ2-1; TRBD2 agrees at 9 bases. The CDR3 sequence is 17 residues long. The J segment lost 8 bases and the V segment lost 0 bases, leaving 11 bases of the junction unmatched. Germline V gene sequence: CDR1 LGHDT, CDR2 YNNKEL (reference sequence). CDR3 nucleotides: TGTGCCAGCAGCCAAGATAAGGGGACTAGCTTGGGAGATGAGCAGTTCTTC. It yields the protein CASSQDKGTSLGDEQFF.

The rearrangement links TRBV25-1 to TRBJ1-1, with D hard to call. Germline CDR1 is MGHDK and CDR2 is SYGVNS. V was clipped by 4 bases and J by 8 bases, with 8 bases between them. There are 11 residues in the CDR3. The CDR3 loop reads CASSAGFEAFF. The CDR3 coding sequence is TGTGCCAGCAGTGCCGGGTTCGAAGCTTTCTTT.

This chain uses TRBV5-1 with TRBJ1-2; D is possibly TRBD1 (5 bases). Per the germline V gene, CDR1 is SGHRS and CDR2 is YFSETQ. The CDR3 consists of 15 residues. Trimming cost V 4 bases and J 4 bases, with 17 bases left between them. Written as DNA, the CDR3 is TGCGCCAGCAGCCCTAGACAGATACCTGTCTATGGCTACACCTTC. This sequence encodes CASSPRQIPVYGYTF.

This chain connects TRBV5-1 to TRBJ2-1; 14 bases line up with TRBD2. Trimming cost V 4 bases and J 0 bases; bases outside gene matches: 12. Germline lookup yields CDR1 SGHRS and CDR2 YFSETQ. The CDR3 has 20 residues. Written as DNA, the CDR3 is TGCGCCAGCAGCGCGCGACTAGCGGGAGGGTTATTGAGCTCCTACAATGAGCAGTTCTTC. Translated: CASSARLAGGLLSSYNEQFF.

This chain links TRBV4-2 with TRBJ1-4; 7 nucleotides line up with TRBD1. The CDR3 has 16 residues. Germline CDR1 reads LGHNA; CDR2 reads YNFKEQ. V lost 0 bases, J lost 3 bases, and 4 bases stayed unmatched. CDR3: CASSQDVGTANEKLFF. DNA of the CDR3: TGTGCCAGCAGCCAAGATGTGGGGACAGCTAATGAAAAACTGTTTTTT.

The chain links TRBV3-1 (or the pseudogene TRBV3-2) to TRBJ2-7; 8 bases match TRBD2. Per germline, CDR1 LGHDT and CDR2 YNNKEL (reference sequence). The CDR3 has 16 amino acids. The V gene end was trimmed by 1 base and the J gene end by 7 bases; junction bases not matched to a gene: 12. CDR3 in DNA: TGTGCCAGCAGCCAAGGACGAACGGGAGGGCCCGGGGAGCAGTACTTC. As protein: CASSQGRTGGPGEQYF.